Listed below are T cell receptor beta chains from one sample, sequenced in a study of blood T cell repertoires in COVID-19. This table comes from immunoSEQ multiplex PCR, and its TCRdb copy is limited to in-frame clones, with some not included. The sample carries roughly 35,000 clones, over 65% recorded once. Sequences were obtained from peripheral blood. Receptor source: a man between 65 and 85 years old with acute or convalescent COVID-19. Each CDR3 is given with its conserved first and last residue. The D gene is left open where the match is weak. Clone size is not always given. Where it is, it says once, few, many or a class for expanded clones.

cdr3_aa: CASSVGHTNQPQHF
cdr3_nt: TGTGCCAGCAGCGTAGGACATACTAATCAGCCCCAGCATTTT
clone_size: .
v_call: TRBV9
d_call: .
j_call: TRBJ1-5

cdr3_aa: CASSTTGGTNEKLFF
cdr3_nt: TGTGCCAGTAGTACCACAGGGGGCACTAATGAAAAACTGTTTTTT
clone_size: .
v_call: TRBV19
d_call: TRBD1
j_call: TRBJ1-4

cdr3_aa: CASARRVAGGRTGELFF
cdr3_nt: TGCGCCAGCGCCCGGAGGGTAGCGGGAGGGAGGACCGGGGAGCTGTTTTTT
clone_size: .
v_call: TRBV5-1
d_call: TRBD2
j_call: TRBJ2-2

cdr3_aa: CASSPTSGEAFF
cdr3_nt: TGTGCCAGCTCACCCACTTCAGGGGAAGCTTTCTTT
clone_size: .
v_call: TRBV18
d_call: .
j_call: TRBJ1-1

cdr3_aa: CASTIGRESTGELFF
cdr3_nt: TGTGCCAGTACCATAGGCCGGGAGAGCACCGGGGAGCTGTTTTTT
clone_size: .
v_call: TRBV19
d_call: .
j_call: TRBJ2-2

cdr3_aa: CAWRTGGTGGYEQYF
cdr3_nt: TGTGCCTGGAGGACAGGAGGGACAGGGGGCTACGAGCAGTACTTC
clone_size: .
v_call: TRBV30
d_call: TRBD1
j_call: TRBJ2-7

cdr3_aa: CASSLTGTGKNIQYF
cdr3_nt: TGTGCCAGCAGCTTGACCGGGACAGGCAAAAACATTCAGTACTTC
clone_size: .
v_call: TRBV5-4
d_call: TRBD1
j_call: TRBJ2-4

cdr3_aa: CASSSPWDGGPTGELFF
cdr3_nt: TGTGCCAGCAGCTCCCCTTGGGACGGGGGGCCCACCGGGGAGCTGTTTTTT
clone_size: .
v_call: TRBV7-9
d_call: .
j_call: TRBJ2-2

cdr3_aa: CASSSQRASSYEQYF
cdr3_nt: TGTGCCAGCTCATCCCAGCGGGCTAGCTCCTACGAGCAGTACTTC
clone_size: .
v_call: TRBV18
d_call: .
j_call: TRBJ2-7

cdr3_aa: CASSPERGNYGYTF
cdr3_nt: TGTGCCAGCAGCCCAGAGCGGGGTAACTATGGCTACACCTTC
clone_size: .
v_call: TRBV7-2
d_call: .
j_call: TRBJ1-2

cdr3_aa: CASSVLPGTRPYNEQFF
cdr3_nt: TGTGCCAGTAGTGTTCTACCCGGGACTAGGCCCTACAATGAGCAGTTCTTC
clone_size: .
v_call: TRBV19
d_call: TRBD2
j_call: TRBJ2-1

cdr3_aa: CAWKDGSTGELFF
cdr3_nt: TGTGCCTGGAAAGACGGGAGCACCGGGGAGCTGTTTTTT
clone_size: .
v_call: TRBV30
d_call: .
j_call: TRBJ2-2

cdr3_aa: CASSSDRDNQPQHF
cdr3_nt: TGTGCCAGCAGCTCGGACAGGGATAATCAGCCCCAGCATTTT
clone_size: few
v_call: TRBV7-9
d_call: TRBD1
j_call: TRBJ1-5

cdr3_aa: CASSVEGRLDEQFF
cdr3_nt: TGTGCCAGCAGCGTAGAAGGCCGACTAGATGAGCAGTTCTTC
clone_size: .
v_call: TRBV9
d_call: .
j_call: TRBJ2-1

cdr3_aa: CASSYRDRGRFF
cdr3_nt: TGTGCCAGCAGTTACCGGGACAGGGGTAGGTTCTTC
clone_size: .
v_call: TRBV6-2/TRBV6-3
d_call: TRBD1
j_call: TRBJ2-1

cdr3_aa: CASSQLTRWDGYTF
cdr3_nt: TGCGCCAGCAGTCAATTAACCAGGTGGGATGGCTACACCTTC
clone_size: few
v_call: TRBV23-1
d_call: .
j_call: TRBJ1-2

cdr3_aa: CASSRMGALTYEQYF
cdr3_nt: TGTGCCAGCAGCAGAATGGGGGCACTGACCTACGAGCAGTACTTC
clone_size: .
v_call: TRBV6-5
d_call: .
j_call: TRBJ2-7

cdr3_aa: CASSLGRGPYNEQFF
cdr3_nt: TGTGCCAGCAGCCTGGGGAGAGGTCCCTACAATGAGCAGTTCTTC
clone_size: .
v_call: TRBV28
d_call: .
j_call: TRBJ2-1

cdr3_aa: CASSMGFEGGYGYTF
cdr3_nt: TGTGCCAGTAGTATGGGTTTCGAAGGAGGCTATGGCTACACCTTC
clone_size: .
v_call: TRBV19
d_call: .
j_call: TRBJ1-2

cdr3_aa: CASSQVWEVFF
cdr3_nt: TGTGCCAGCAGCCAAGTCTGGGAGGTTTTCTTT
clone_size: few
v_call: TRBV3-1/TRBV3-2
d_call: .
j_call: TRBJ1-1

cdr3_aa: CASSATGLSGEQYF
cdr3_nt: TGTGCCAGTAGTGCAACTGGTCTGAGTGGCGAGCAGTACTTC
clone_size: .
v_call: TRBV19
d_call: .
j_call: TRBJ2-7

cdr3_aa: CASSLAGTDTEAFF
cdr3_nt: TGCGCCAGCAGCTTGGCCGGGACAGACACTGAAGCTTTCTTT
clone_size: .
v_call: TRBV5-1
d_call: TRBD1
j_call: TRBJ1-1

cdr3_aa: CASSLAGVSNQPQHF
cdr3_nt: TGTGCCAGCAGCTTGGCAGGGGTAAGCAATCAGCCCCAGCATTTT
clone_size: .
v_call: TRBV5-5
d_call: .
j_call: TRBJ1-5

cdr3_aa: CASSLEASGAKEQYF
cdr3_nt: TGTGCCAGCAGCTTAGAGGCTAGCGGGGCCAAAGAGCAGTACTTC
clone_size: .
v_call: TRBV7-2
d_call: TRBD2
j_call: TRBJ2-7

cdr3_aa: CASSPQATNEKLFF
cdr3_nt: TGTGCCAGCAGCCCACAGGCAACTAATGAAAAACTGTTTTTT
clone_size: .
v_call: TRBV16
d_call: .
j_call: TRBJ1-4

cdr3_aa: CSVNRGLGNEQFF
cdr3_nt: TGCAGCGTTAACAGGGGGCTGGGCAATGAGCAGTTCTTC
clone_size: once
v_call: TRBV29-1
d_call: TRBD1
j_call: TRBJ2-1

cdr3_aa: CASSISAGVTEAFF
cdr3_nt: TGTGCCAGTAGTATATCGGCGGGGGTCACTGAAGCTTTCTTT
clone_size: .
v_call: TRBV19
d_call: .
j_call: TRBJ1-1